The rows below give T cell receptor beta chains drawn from one sample of a study of blood T cell repertoires in COVID-19. Using immunoSEQ multiplex PCR, the repertoire was profiled, and TCRdb retains in-frame clones only, with some absent. The repertoire holds about 300,000 clones, with around 86% as singletons. Sequenced: PBMCs or T cells enriched from blood (not recorded which). These receptors came from a man younger than 45 who had recovered from COVID-19. CDR3s include the opening cysteine and the closing phenylalanine or tryptophan. A D gene is named only where the DNA matches it firmly. Clone size is not always given. Where it is, it says once, few, many or a class for expanded clones.

J: TRBJ1-1
V: TRBV7-6
D: .
size: .
CDR3: CASSLQNTEAFF
DNA: TGTGCCAGCAGCTTACAGAACACTGAAGCTTTCTTT

J: TRBJ1-2
V: TRBV7-9
D: .
size: .
CDR3: CASSSLNNYGYTF
DNA: TGTGCCAGCAGCTCACTTAATAACTATGGCTACACCTTC

J: TRBJ2-1
V: TRBV10-2
D: .
size: .
CDR3: CASSDPGLPTNEQFF
DNA: TGCGCCAGCAGTGACCCGGGACTTCCTACCAATGAGCAGTTCTTC

J: TRBJ1-1
V: TRBV5-6
D: .
size: once
CDR3: CASRPGEGQLNTEAFF
DNA: TGTGCCAGCAGACCTGGTGAGGGACAACTGAACACTGAAGCTTTCTTT

J: TRBJ1-2
V: TRBV15
D: .
size: few
CDR3: CATSRDSGGYTF
DNA: TGTGCCACCAGCAGAGATAGCGGGGGCTACACCTTC

J: TRBJ2-3
V: TRBV4-2
D: .
size: .
CDR3: CASSQDPRITDTQYF
DNA: TGTGCCAGCAGCCAAGATCCCAGAATCACAGATACGCAGTATTTT

J: TRBJ2-3
V: TRBV27
D: .
size: .
CDR3: CASFGYSSTDTQYF
DNA: TGTGCCAGCTTCGGGTACTCTAGCACAGATACGCAGTATTTT

J: TRBJ1-1
V: TRBV12-5
D: TRBD1
size: .
CDR3: CASGLKTGSTEAFF
DNA: TGTGCTAGTGGTTTGAAGACAGGGAGTACTGAAGCTTTCTTT

J: TRBJ1-2
V: TRBV6-5
D: TRBD1
size: .
CDR3: CASSYQGGRSGYTF
DNA: TGTGCCAGCAGTTACCAGGGGGGACGGAGTGGCTACACCTTC

J: TRBJ2-2
V: TRBV2
D: TRBD2
size: once
CDR3: CASSVGTRTGELFF
DNA: TGTGCCAGCAGTGTAGGGACTAGGACCGGGGAGCTGTTTTTT

J: TRBJ2-7
V: TRBV10-2
D: .
size: .
CDR3: CASSDREGLHF
DNA: TGCGCCAGCAGTGATCGAGAGGGCCTGCACTTC

J: TRBJ2-7
V: TRBV27
D: TRBD1
size: .
CDR3: CASSLTGGRYEQYF
DNA: TGTGCCAGCAGTCTTACAGGGGGACGGTACGAGCAGTACTTC

J: TRBJ2-7
V: TRBV6-5
D: .
size: .
CDR3: CASSPHYEQYF
DNA: TGTGCCAGCAGCCCCCACTACGAGCAGTACTTC

J: TRBJ2-1
V: TRBV3-1/TRBV3-2
D: TRBD2
size: .
CDR3: CASSQGGLPSGASYNEQFF
DNA: TGTGCCAGCAGCCAAGGGGGACTGCCTAGCGGGGCCTCCTACAATGAGCAGTTCTTC

J: TRBJ2-6
V: TRBV14
D: TRBD1
size: .
CDR3: CASSSQGAVVGANVLTF
DNA: TGTGCCAGCAGCTCGCAGGGGGCGGTTGTAGGGGCCAACGTCCTGACTTTC

J: TRBJ1-2
V: TRBV6-6
D: .
size: .
CDR3: CASSSVGQRGYTF
DNA: TGTGCCAGCAGCTCGGTGGGGCAGAGGGGCTACACCTTC

J: TRBJ2-5
V: TRBV28
D: .
size: .
CDR3: CASSLTSRKTQYF
DNA: TGTGCCAGCAGTCTGACAAGTAGGAAGACCCAGTACTTC

J: TRBJ2-7
V: TRBV10-1
D: .
size: .
CDR3: CASSEGGEQYF
DNA: TGCGCCAGCAGTGAGGGGGGGGAGCAGTACTTC

J: TRBJ2-1
V: TRBV11-3
D: .
size: .
CDR3: CASSLDGGRNEQFF
DNA: TGTGCCAGCAGCTTAGACGGGGGAAGAAATGAGCAGTTCTTC

J: TRBJ1-6
V: TRBV5-8
D: .
size: .
CDR3: CASRHPTRSPLHF
DNA: TGTGCCAGCCGACATCCAACTCGATCACCCCTCCACTTT

J: TRBJ2-7
V: TRBV18
D: TRBD2
size: .
CDR3: CASSPREGIYEQYF
DNA: TGTGCCAGCTCACCACGGGAGGGAATCTACGAGCAGTACTTC

J: TRBJ1-2
V: TRBV28
D: .
size: .
CDR3: CASSSPSLGKQKSGYTF
DNA: TGTGCCAGCAGTTCCCCCAGTTTGGGCAAACAAAAGAGCGGCTACACCTTC

J: TRBJ2-3
V: TRBV5-1
D: .
size: .
CDR3: CASSLAGGVRWDTQYF
DNA: TGCGCCAGCAGCTTGGCCGGCGGGGTTCGCTGGGATACGCAGTATTTT

J: TRBJ2-1
V: TRBV7-9
D: TRBD2
size: .
CDR3: CASSSDGGLAGVNEQFF
DNA: TGTGCCAGCAGCTCCGACGGGGGACTAGCGGGAGTCAATGAGCAGTTCTTC

J: TRBJ2-3
V: TRBV19
D: TRBD2
size: .
CDR3: CASSTSGGTDTQYF
DNA: TGTGCCAGTAGTACTAGCGGGGGCACAGATACGCAGTATTTT

J: TRBJ2-5
V: TRBV5-1
D: .
size: .
CDR3: CASRPGQDQETQYF
DNA: TGCGCCAGTAGACCGGGACAAGACCAAGAGACCCAGTACTTC

J: TRBJ1-1
V: TRBV2
D: .
size: few
CDR3: CASLLSGTRPEAFF
DNA: TGTGCCAGCCTCCTCTCAGGAACCCGTCCCGAAGCTTTCTTT

J: TRBJ2-3
V: TRBV4-1
D: TRBD1
size: .
CDR3: CASSLRDRDTDTQYF
DNA: TGCGCCAGCAGCCTCCGGGACAGGGACACAGATACGCAGTATTTT

J: TRBJ1-4
V: TRBV7-9
D: .
size: .
CDR3: CASSLAAATNEKLFF
DNA: TGTGCCAGCAGCTTAGCGGCAGCAACTAATGAAAAACTGTTTTTT

J: TRBJ1-6
V: TRBV6-5
D: TRBD1
size: .
CDR3: CASSSGQGVNSPLHF
DNA: TGTGCCAGCAGCAGCGGACAGGGAGTGAATTCACCCCTCCACTTT

J: TRBJ2-7
V: TRBV14
D: .
size: .
CDR3: CASSQVWAPYEQYF
DNA: TGTGCCAGCAGCCAAGTGTGGGCCCCCTACGAGCAGTACTTC

J: TRBJ1-1
V: TRBV30
D: .
size: .
CDR3: CARMRIGTEAFF
DNA: TGTGCCCGGATGAGGATAGGCACTGAAGCTTTCTTT

J: TRBJ1-6
V: TRBV3-1/TRBV3-2
D: .
size: .
CDR3: CASSKGVNSPLHF
DNA: TGTGCCAGCTCTAAAGGGGTTAATTCACCCCTCCACTTT

J: TRBJ2-5
V: TRBV11-2
D: TRBD1
size: .
CDR3: CASSSRGRGQETQYF
DNA: TGTGCCAGCAGCTCCCGGGGCAGGGGGCAAGAGACCCAGTACTTC

J: TRBJ2-7
V: TRBV30
D: .
size: .
CDR3: CAWSVGGSLYEQYF
DNA: TGTGCCTGGAGTGTGGGGGGTTCCCTCTACGAGCAGTACTTC

J: TRBJ2-2
V: TRBV24-1
D: TRBD2
size: .
CDR3: CATSEGGTSGSGTGELFF
DNA: TGTGCCACCAGTGAAGGGGGGACTAGCGGGAGTGGCACCGGGGAGCTGTTTTTT

J: TRBJ2-3
V: TRBV14
D: TRBD2
size: .
CDR3: CASSQDKQVGRADTQYF
DNA: TGTGCCAGCAGCCAAGACAAACAGGTGGGGAGGGCAGATACGCAGTATTTT

J: TRBJ1-2
V: TRBV19
D: TRBD1
size: .
CDR3: CASSIFGTGNYGYTF
DNA: TGTGCCAGTAGTATTTTTGGGACAGGGAACTATGGCTACACCTTC

J: TRBJ2-7
V: TRBV27
D: .
size: once
CDR3: CASSAGAWTYEQYF
DNA: TGTGCCAGCAGTGCGGGTGCGTGGACCTACGAGCAGTACTTC

J: TRBJ1-5
V: TRBV2
D: .
size: few
CDR3: CASRAGGNQPQHF
DNA: TGTGCCAGCAGGGCCGGGGGGAATCAGCCCCAGCATTTT

J: TRBJ2-7
V: TRBV9
D: .
size: .
CDR3: CASSSGTNPYEQYF
DNA: TGTGCCAGCAGTTCCGGGACAAACCCCTACGAGCAGTACTTC

J: TRBJ1-2
V: TRBV6-6
D: TRBD1
size: once
CDR3: CASSYSQGGGGYTF
DNA: TGTGCCAGCAGTTACTCACAGGGGGGAGGTGGCTACACCTTC

J: TRBJ2-2
V: TRBV19
D: .
size: .
CDR3: CAISGGELFF
DNA: TGTGCCATCTCGGGCGGGGAGCTGTTTTTT

J: TRBJ2-3
V: TRBV6-5
D: TRBD2
size: .
CDR3: CASSFTSGVRTDTQYF
DNA: TGTGCCAGCAGTTTCACTAGCGGGGTCCGCACAGATACGCAGTATTTT

J: TRBJ2-3
V: TRBV5-1
D: .
size: .
CDR3: CASSLEAGRGTDTQYF
DNA: TGCGCCAGCAGCTTAGAGGCGGGACGTGGCACAGATACGCAGTATTTT

J: TRBJ2-7
V: TRBV6-5
D: .
size: .
CDR3: CASSYSAVPYEQYF
DNA: TGTGCCAGCTCGTACTCTGCGGTCCCCTACGAGCAGTACTTC

J: TRBJ1-2
V: TRBV28
D: TRBD1
size: few
CDR3: CASSLGVGTGGYGYTF
DNA: TGTGCCAGCAGTTTAGGTGTGGGGACAGGGGGTTATGGCTACACCTTC

J: TRBJ2-2
V: TRBV5-1
D: TRBD2
size: .
CDR3: CASSLELARAAGELFF
DNA: TGCGCCAGCAGCTTGGAACTAGCGAGGGCGGCCGGGGAGCTGTTTTTT

J: TRBJ2-3
V: TRBV29-1
D: .
size: .
CDR3: CSVEEAFSTDTQYF
DNA: TGCAGCGTTGAAGAGGCATTTAGCACAGATACGCAGTATTTT

J: TRBJ2-1
V: TRBV5-6
D: .
size: .
CDR3: CASSPRLNHEQFF
DNA: TGTGCCAGCAGCCCGAGACTAAACCATGAGCAGTTCTTC

J: TRBJ1-3
V: TRBV7-2
D: TRBD1
size: few
CDR3: CASSLSGGSGNTIYF
DNA: TGTGCCAGCAGCTTATCAGGGGGCTCTGGAAACACCATATATTTT

J: TRBJ1-3
V: TRBV5-6
D: .
size: .
CDR3: CASSLGPGNTIYF
DNA: TGTGCCAGCAGCCTGGGGCCGGGAAACACCATATATTTT

J: TRBJ1-5
V: TRBV15
D: .
size: .
CDR3: CATSRGPASNQPQHF
DNA: TGTGCCACCAGCAGAGGACCAGCGAGCAATCAGCCCCAGCATTTT